This paragraph reports one T cell receptor (beta chain). No antigen is known for it. Clones were sequenced by immunoSEQ multiplex PCR, and TCRdb holds only the in-frame ones, with some missing. The data contain about 110,000 clones, under 90% of them seen just once; the ten biggest clones take up about 4.8%. This entry belongs to a study of T cell responses to AZD1222 COVID-19 vaccine. Study-wide background: Investigators merged groups given second doses at roughly 4 or roughly 12 weeks.

Trimming took 7 bases from V and 7 from J; bases not matched to a gene: 5. The CDR3 is 13 residues long. Germline V gene data show CDR1 as MNHEY and CDR2 as SVGEGT. Study findings and constraints: CD4 TCRs covered the whole spike, strongest at regions 160-218 and 743-854. Close to half of all spike-specific TCRs reportedly target regions of the variants that are unmutated. Baseline testing showed seropositivity in only a handful of AZD1222 recipients.

The TCR comes from an adult in good health. Sequences were derived from peripheral blood, sampled on day 0 of AZD1222 vaccination. The gene calls are TRBV6-2 or TRBV6-3 and TRBJ2-1, with 9 bases matching TRBD2. The CDR3 sequence: CASTPSGTNEQFF. The CDR3 DNA sequence: TGTGCCAGCACCCCTAGCGGGACGAATGAGCAGTTCTTC.